This T cell receptor beta chain was documented in a study of control samples from healthy donors and cancer patients. Produced via immunoSEQ multiplex PCR; TCRdb's table is partial and in-frame only. Counted here are about 85,000 clones, less than 90% occurring once; the ten biggest clones make up about 7.4%. The germline V gene has CDR1 SGHTA and CDR2 FQGNSA. The CDR3 runs 13 residues. The V gene lost 0 bases and the J gene lost 5 bases, with 8 bases spanning the gap. The chain employs TRBV7-2 and TRBJ2-7; D gene ambiguous. Sequencing was performed on blood. This clonotype was sampled from a woman aged 60-75 years in good health. The CDR3 sequence is CASSLARAHEQYF. The CDR3 DNA reads as TGTGCCAGCAGCTTAGCTAGAGCCCACGAGCAGTACTTC.